Here is one T cell receptor (beta chain) with its context. What it binds is unknown. These data originate in a study of vaccination effects on CD4 cells after COVID-19. Study conclusions and caveats: Cross-reaction with common cold coronaviruses was seen in only 1 of 255 vaccine-induced clones from healthy vaccinees.

Viral peptide pools were used in the ViraFEST assay to expand antigen-specific CD4+ T cells, and sequencing came afterward. Cultured cells yielded isolated CD4+ T cells after less than 11 days. Nucleocapsid antibody tests were negative, and the vaccine recipients had no prior SARS-CoV-2 infection. At days 3 and 7, half of the medium was exchanged for IL-2 medium. Sequencing was performed with immunoSEQ multiplex PCR; in TCRdb, only in-frame clones are kept and a portion is missing. The sample carries more than 30,000 clones, about 66% recorded once. There are 16 residues in the CDR3. Trimming removed 4 bases from V and 1 base from J, with 17 bases in between. Germline lookup yields CDR1 SGHRS and CDR2 YFSETQ.

The starting material was CD4+ T cells from PBMCs cultured with HCoV-OC43 spike peptides, obtained before COVID-19 vaccination. Regarding subset: HCoV-OC43 spike overlapping peptide pool stimulation. The chain carries TRBV5-1 and TRBJ1-1, with D perhaps TRBD1 (6 bases). The source of this sequence is a human donor who received a COVID-19 vaccine. This chain's CDR3 is CASSLGGRGRNTEAFF. DNA for the CDR3: TGCGCCAGCAGCCTGGGGGGAAGGGGGAGGAACACTGAAGCTTTCTTT.